Listed here is a single T cell receptor beta chain. What it binds is unknown. This sample is part of a study of T cells after posttransplantation cyclophosphamide. Study-level findings and limits: TRB overlap between skin or GI tissue T cells and blood was limited. Recipient CMV seropositivity and CMV reactivation strongly tracked TRB clonality. Donor-recipient repertoire similarity was low at 1-2 months, rising over year one.

Assay used: immunoSEQ multiplex PCR; TCRdb lists only in-frame clones, some missing. The profile shows about 53,000 clones, approximately 86% of them singletons. Sequenced: PBMCs. This clonotype was obtained from a man younger than 45 with a blood cancer, CMV-positive, and with a related stem cell donor.

The CDR3: CASSLGQSAYEQYF. CDR3 sequence (DNA): TGTGCCAGCTCACTGGGACAGTCAGCCTACGAGCAGTACTTC. V gene TRBV18 combines with J gene TRBJ2-7; 7 bases agree with TRBD1. This CDR3 region has 14 residues. Germline V gene data show CDR1 as KGHSH and CDR2 as LQKENI. V trimming: 4 bases; J trimming: 2 bases; junction bases outside the gene matches: 5.